These 21 T cell receptor beta chains share one sample of origin, sequenced in a study of shared clonotypes between healthy human individuals. The naive CD8 subset, CD45RO-negative cells positively selected for CCR7, excluded terminally differentiated effector memory CD45RA+ cells. Some clones are missing from TCRdb's copy, which holds only in-frame ones; the method was immunoSEQ multiplex PCR. The table lists around 650,000 clones, approximately 96% of them singletons. Sequencing was performed on naive CD8+ T cells sorted from blood. These receptors came from a woman aged 25 to 39 in good health.

This clone was seen only once. The chain links TRBV19 to TRBJ1-2; no clear D gene. Germline lookup yields CDR1 LNHDA and CDR2 SQIVND (reference sequence). The CDR3 is made up of 12 amino acids. Trimming pared 0 bases from V and 5 bases from J, leaving 4 bases between. This CDR3 is CASSIDPYGYTF. Here the CDR3 DNA reads TGTGCCAGTAGTATAGATCCGTATGGCTACACCTTC.

This chain uses TRBV18 with TRBJ2-7; D possibly corresponds to TRBD1 (8 bases). Trimming took 4 bases from V and 3 from J, leaving 16 bases between them. The CDR3 contains 15 residues. Germline values: CDR1 KGHSH, CDR2 LQKENI. The CDR3 sequence: CASSHDRGGSYEQYF. The CDR3 DNA reads TGTGCCAGCTCACACGACAGGGGAGGGAGCTACGAGCAGTACTTC.

This chain uses TRBV7-9 with TRBJ1-2; weak D call: TRBD1 (6 bases). Germline values: CDR1 SEHNR, CDR2 FQNEAQ (reference sequence). The CDR3 has 14 residues. Trimming took off 1 base at V and 6 bases at J, with 12 bases between the two ends. The CDR3 nucleotides are TGTGCCAGCAGCTTAGAGGCAGGGGTGAATGGCTACACCTTC. This translates into CASSLEAGVNGYTF.

The chain carries TRBV27 and TRBJ2-1; 9 bases line up with TRBD2. CDR3 size: 16 residues. Germline trimming cut 8 bases from V and 5 bases from J; bases unmatched to any gene: 13. The germline V gene has CDR1 MNHEY and CDR2 SMNVEV (reference sequence). The CDR3 loop is CASGYSGTSYNNEQFF. The CDR3 DNA sequence: TGTGCCAGCGGATATTCCGGGACTAGCTACAACAATGAGCAGTTCTTC.

The chain has TRBV27 and TRBJ2-3; 13 bases agree with TRBD2. Germline lookup yields CDR1 MNHEY and CDR2 SMNVEV (reference sequence). J gave up 1 base and V 6 bases, and 1 base lay outside the gene matches. The CDR3 sequence is 15 residues long. Here the CDR3 reads CASSGLAGGTDTQYF. The CDR3 DNA reads TGTGCCAGCAGCGGACTAGCGGGGGGCACAGATACGCAGTATTTT.

The chain joins TRBV27 to TRBJ2-3; D perhaps matches TRBD2 (6 bases). CDR3 length equals 13 residues. From germline, CDR1 is MNHEY and CDR2 SMNVEV (reference sequence). V was clipped by 7 bases and J by 3 bases, with 11 bases between them. The chain's CDR3 is CASNAGWTDTQYF. For the CDR3, the DNA is TGTGCCAGCAATGCGGGATGGACAGATACGCAGTATTTT.

The chain links TRBV7-6 to TRBJ1-1; 9 bases are a match to TRBD1. V was clipped by 3 bases and J by 1 base; unmatched bases: 12. Germline V gene sequence: CDR1 SGHVS, CDR2 FNYEAQ. The CDR3 is 18 residues long. The CDR3 here is CASSFNGEQGAENTEAFF. The CDR3 DNA is TGTGCCAGCAGCTTCAACGGGGAACAGGGGGCTGAGAACACTGAAGCTTTCTTT.

The chain couples TRBV7-8 to TRBJ1-1; 7 bases fit TRBD1. Germline V lookup: CDR1 SGHVS, CDR2 FQNEAQ. The V gene end was trimmed by 7 bases and the J gene end by 3 bases; junction bases not matched to a gene: 11. The CDR3 spans 15 residues. CDR3 in DNA: TGTGCCAGCACCCACGGGGCAGGGGGGGACACTGAAGCTTTCTTT. Amino acid sequence: CASTHGAGGDTEAFF. Full variable domain (rest looked up from reference TRBV7-8 and TRBJ1-1): GAGVSQSPRYKVAKRGQDVALRCDPISGHVSLFWYQQALGQGPEFLTYFQNEAQLDKSGLPSDRFFAERPEGSVSTLKIQRTQQEDSAVYLCASTHGAGGDTEAFFGQGTRLTVV.

V gene TRBV28 combines with J gene TRBJ2-7, with D maybe TRBD1 (5 bases). The CDR3 runs to 14 residues. Germline CDR1 MDHEN, CDR2 SYDVKM. Between the trimmed V and J ends, which lost 3 bases and 0 bases, there was a span of 9 bases. CDR3 protein: CASSFGAFSYEQYF. CDR3 sequence (DNA): TGTGCCAGCAGTTTTGGGGCATTCTCCTACGAGCAGTACTTC.

V and J are TRBV23-1 and TRBJ2-1; 14 bases are a match to TRBD2. TRBV23-1 is an ORF, and what it does is uncertain. This CDR3 region has 21 residues. The V segment lost 2 bases and the J segment 3 bases; nucleotides outside the gene matches: 15. The CDR3 DNA reads TGCGCCAGCAGTCAACCGAGAGGGGGACTAGCGGGGGAGGTAGGCTACAATGAGCAGTTCTTC. Translating gives CASSQPRGGLAGEVGYNEQFF.

V usage is TRBV9 and J usage is TRBJ2-2; D is undetermined. The V gene's germline CDR1 is SGDLS and CDR2 YYNGEE. The CDR3 contains 12 residues. The ends were cut back, 2 bases at V and 8 bases at J, with 7 bases in the middle. Here the CDR3 DNA reads TGTGCCAGCAGCGTCCACCCGGGGGAGCTGTTTTTT. The encoded protein is CASSVHPGELFF.

The chain couples TRBV19 to TRBJ1-5, with a possible D match to TRBD1 (5 bases). Deletions cut 9 bases from V and 2 bases from J, with 11 bases between. Germline V gene lookup returns CDR1 LNHDA and CDR2 SQIVND (reference sequence). The CDR3 has 13 amino acids. CDR3 protein: CASTGGGNQPQHF. CDR3 coding DNA: TGTGCCAGCACGGGGGGTGGCAATCAGCCCCAGCATTTT.

The chain has TRBV10-1 and TRBJ2-7; possible D gene TRBD2, 6 bases. The CDR3 runs to 13 residues. V was pared by 4 bases and J by 8 bases, with 15 bases between. Germline V gene data show CDR1 as WNHNN and CDR2 as SYGVQD (reference sequence). The CDR3 here is CASSGERVLQQYF. CDR3 nucleotides: TGCGCCAGCAGTGGAGAGCGGGTCTTACAGCAGTACTTC.

In its sample, this clone was seen once. CDR3 in amino acids: CASSLQVAPGSMNGYTF. CDR3 DNA: TGCGCCAGCAGCCTTCAAGTGGCCCCGGGTTCTATGAATGGCTACACCTTC. The rearrangement links TRBV4-1 to TRBJ1-2; D not certain. V dropped 4 bases and J dropped 6 bases, with 24 bases sitting between them. The CDR3 extends over 17 amino acids. CDR1 is MGHRA, CDR2 YSYEKL, per germline.

The chain employs TRBV29-1 and TRBJ2-5, with unresolved D. The J call is uncertain, as TRBJ2-7 better fits the DNA end. In germline, CDR1 is SQVTM, CDR2 ANQGSEA. CDR3 length equals 13 residues. The CDR3 coding sequence is TGCAGCGTTGAGACGGATAGCTCCTACGAGCAGTACTTC. As protein: CSVETDSSYEQYF.

The chain joins TRBV9 to TRBJ2-3, with D unclear. Germline V gene sequence: CDR1 SGDLS, CDR2 YYNGEE. Between the trimmed V and J ends, which lost 3 bases and 0 bases, there was a span of 5 bases. The CDR3 totals 13 residues. The CDR3 here is CASSGESTDTQYF. For the CDR3, the DNA is TGTGCCAGCAGCGGAGAAAGCACAGATACGCAGTATTTT.

The V and J genes are TRBV28 and TRBJ2-1; D is uncertain. V was cut by 2 bases and J by 5 bases, with 10 bases left in between. This CDR3 has 14 amino acids. CDR1 MDHEN and CDR2 SYDVKM come from the germline V gene. The CDR3, as DNA: TGTGCCAGCAGTTTAGGCAGCTTCAACAATGAGCAGTTCTTC. It specifies CASSLGSFNNEQFF.

The V gene is TRBV11-2, the J gene TRBJ2-7, with TRBD2 identical over 11 bases. J was trimmed by 2 bases and V by 5 bases; bases with no gene match: 5. Germline V gives CDR1 SGHAT, CDR2 FQNNGV. The CDR3 has 15 residues. CDR3 residues: CASSQGLAETYEQYF. The CDR3, as DNA: TGTGCCAGCAGCCAGGGACTAGCGGAGACCTACGAGCAGTACTTC.

The chain has TRBV10-3 and TRBJ2-1; 7 bases fit TRBD1. CDR1 is ENHRY and CDR2 is SYGVKD in the germline V gene. The CDR3 runs 16 residues. V was clipped by 7 bases and J by 0 bases; unmatched bases: 9. DNA of the CDR3: TGTGCCATCACCACCGAAACAGGGGCCTCCTACAATGAGCAGTTCTTC. Protein product: CAITTETGASYNEQFF.

V usage is TRBV19 and J usage is TRBJ1-1, with 7 nucleotides matching TRBD1. V dropped 10 bases and J dropped 0; count of bases not matched to a gene: 5. Germline-derived CDR1 and CDR2 are LNHDA and SQIVND (reference sequence). The CDR3 sequence is 13 residues long. For the CDR3, the DNA is TGTGCCATTAAGACAGGGATGAACACTGAAGCTTTCTTT. It yields the protein CAIKTGMNTEAFF.

The genes are TRBV19 and TRBJ2-1; D possibly corresponds to TRBD2 (6 bases). Germline V gives CDR1 LNHDA, CDR2 SQIVND (reference sequence). The length of the CDR3 is 15 residues. Trimming took 9 bases from V and 4 from J, leaving 19 bases between them. The CDR3 bases are TGTGCCAGCCAGCACATAGCGGCTTCTTACAATGAGCAGTTCTTC. The encoded protein is CASQHIAASYNEQFF. Full variable domain (remainder filled in from reference TRBV19 and TRBJ2-1): DGGITQSPKYLFRKEGQNVTLSCEQNLNHDAMYWYRQDPGQGLRLIYYSQIVNDFQKGDIAEGYSVSREKKESFPLTVTSAQKNPTAFYLCASQHIAASYNEQFFGPGTRLTVL.